This TCR beta chain was captured by sequencing in a study of blood T cell repertoires in COVID-19. Study as a whole: Researchers got acute and convalescent COVID-19 samples from the United States, Italy and Spain.

The V gene end was trimmed by 0 bases and the J gene end by 4 bases; junction bases not matched to a gene: 1. Germline CDR1 is LGHNA and CDR2 is YSLEER. CDR3 length: 15 amino acids. Under the authors' procedure: Quantification of nucleated cells was approximated via reference gene primer amplification. Profiling relied on immunoSEQ multiplex PCR, and the TCRdb table lists in-frame clones only, not all of them. For V, J and clone size, that table is used; D and trimming come from the DNA. The data show over 150,000 clones, with 65% to 85% seen just once and under 3.5% held by the top ten. The chain recombines TRBV4-3 with TRBJ2-2; 8 positions agree with TRBD2. The specimen was peripheral blood. This clonotype was obtained from a woman in her fifties or sixties with acute or convalescent COVID-19. The CDR3 region is CASSQERGGTGELFF. In nucleotides, the CDR3 is TGCGCCAGCAGCCAAGAACGGGGGGGCACCGGGGAGCTGTTTTTT.